The rows below give T cell receptor beta chains drawn from one sample of a study of brain T cells in children with intractable seizures. Produced via immunoSEQ multiplex PCR; TCRdb's table is partial and in-frame only. The sample yields hundreds of thousands of clones, 93% seen once. Sequences were derived from peripheral blood, sampled roughly 5 months after surgery. The receptor set was obtained from a boy under three years old with tuberous sclerosis and intractable seizures. The CDR3 runs from the conserved cysteine through the conserved F or W. Each record gives: D gene, V gene, clone size, J gene, CDR3 protein, CDR3 DNA. D genes are given only for firm matches. Clone size is shown for a subset of rows, as once, few, many or a class of expanded clone.

>TRBD1|TRBV11-2|.|TRBJ2-6
CAGTGVSGANVLTF
TGTGCCGGGACAGGGGTCTCTGGGGCCAACGTCCTGACTTTC
>.|TRBV19|once|TRBJ2-5
CASSIDLAYQETQYF
TGTGCCAGTAGTATAGATCTAGCGTACCAAGAGACCCAGTACTTC
>.|TRBV21-1|.|TRBJ2-2
CASSKDRESDTGELFF
TGTGCCAGCAGCAAAGACAGGGAGTCGGACACCGGGGAGCTGTTTTTT
>.|TRBV30|once|TRBJ2-3
CAWSPGPDTQYF
TGTGCCTGGAGTCCGGGGCCAGATACGCAGTATTTT
>.|TRBV29-1|.|TRBJ2-7
CSVGQGSHEQYF
TGCAGCGTTGGGCAGGGCTCCCACGAGCAGTACTTC
>.|TRBV11-2|.|TRBJ1-5
CASSLGLRTSNQPQHF
TGTGCCAGCAGCCTGGGACTCCGGACTAGCAATCAGCCCCAGCATTTT
>TRBD2|TRBV7-3|.|TRBJ2-3
CASSSSGSTDTQYF
TGTGCCAGCAGCTCTAGCGGGAGCACAGATACGCAGTATTTT
>.|TRBV4-2|.|TRBJ2-3
CASSQDDRSTDTQYF
TGTGCCAGCAGCCAAGATGATCGGAGCACAGATACGCAGTATTTT
>.|TRBV2|.|TRBJ1-2
CASSERGGPYGYTF
TGTGCCAGCAGTGAACGGGGAGGGCCCTATGGCTACACCTTC
>.|TRBV24-1|.|TRBJ2-5
CATSAAGNQETQYF
TGTGCCACCAGTGCAGCCGGTAACCAAGAGACCCAGTACTTC
>.|TRBV5-4|.|TRBJ1-2
CASSLETVVEYGYTF
TGTGCCAGCAGCTTGGAGACAGTAGTCGAATATGGCTACACCTTC
>TRBD2|TRBV10-3|.|TRBJ2-7
CAISLAGAFSYEQYF
TGTGCCATCAGTCTAGCGGGGGCCTTCTCCTACGAGCAGTACTTC
>TRBD2|TRBV5-1|.|TRBJ2-1
CASSPGLAGGHSSYNEQFF
TGCGCCAGCAGCCCGGGACTAGCGGGGGGCCACAGCTCCTACAATGAGCAGTTCTTC
>.|TRBV7-9|.|TRBJ1-1
CASSTLPGEAFF
TGTGCCAGCAGCACCCTCCCCGGGGAAGCTTTCTTT
>.|TRBV11-2|.|TRBJ1-2
CASSPTSTAGHNYGYTF
TGTGCCAGCAGCCCTACTTCCACGGCCGGACACAACTATGGCTACACCTTC
>.|TRBV21-1|.|TRBJ1-5
CASSKAWGGQMTQPQHF
TGTGCCAGCAGCAAAGCTTGGGGAGGGCAGATGACTCAGCCCCAGCATTTT
>.|TRBV6-1|.|TRBJ1-5
CASSEVGRWQPQHF
TGTGCCAGCAGTGAAGTAGGCAGATGGCAGCCCCAGCATTTT
>.|TRBV6-5|.|TRBJ2-7
CASSYQGSSSYEQYF
TGTGCCAGCAGTTACCAGGGGTCGAGCTCCTACGAGCAGTACTTC
>.|TRBV4-1|once|TRBJ1-1
CASSQAREWNTEAFF
TGCGCCAGCAGCCAAGCGAGGGAGTGGAACACTGAAGCTTTCTTT
>.|TRBV10-3|.|TRBJ1-1
CAISEWNTEAFF
TGTGCCATCAGTGAGTGGAACACTGAAGCTTTCTTT
>TRBD2|TRBV9|.|TRBJ2-1
CASSPSTSGRAPRNEQFF
TGTGCCAGCAGCCCATCAACTAGCGGGAGGGCCCCCCGGAATGAGCAGTTCTTC
>.|TRBV7-9|.|TRBJ1-5
CASSLGAIGSSIRPQHF
TGTGCCAGCAGCTTAGGGGCCATAGGCTCCTCAATCAGGCCCCAGCATTTT
>.|TRBV3-1/TRBV3-2|.|TRBJ1-2
CASSHTGTWTFNYGYTF
TGTGCCAGCAGCCATACTGGGACATGGACTTTTAACTATGGCTACACCTTC
>TRBD2|TRBV24-1|.|TRBJ2-3
CATSAGTSGSSTDTQYF
TGTGCCACCAGTGCCGGGACTAGCGGGTCTAGCACAGATACGCAGTATTTT
>TRBD1|TRBV7-9|.|TRBJ2-7
CASSPGDRGGEQYF
TGTGCCAGCAGCCCCGGGGACAGGGGGGGAGAGCAGTACTTC
>TRBD1|TRBV5-1|.|TRBJ2-5
CASSRGQGAPLEETQYF
TGCGCCAGCAGCCGAGGACAGGGGGCGCCCCTAGAAGAGACCCAGTACTTC
>TRBD1|TRBV11-2|.|TRBJ1-1
CASNHRTGYEAFF
TGTGCCAGCAACCATAGGACAGGGTACGAAGCTTTCTTT
>TRBD2|TRBV5-1|.|TRBJ2-3
CASSLDLAGAVDTQYF
TGCGCCAGCAGCTTGGATCTAGCGGGAGCGGTAGATACGCAGTATTTT
>.|TRBV13|.|TRBJ2-7
CASSFPGQKQYF
TGTGCCAGCAGCTTTCCCGGACAGAAGCAGTACTTC
>.|TRBV28|.|TRBJ1-3
CASSRTTGTGNTIYF
TGTGCCAGCAGCCGAACTACAGGGACCGGAAACACCATATATTTT
>TRBD2|TRBV6-4|.|TRBJ2-3
CASSDGRATDTQYF
TGTGCCAGCAGTGACGGGAGGGCCACAGATACGCAGTATTTT
>.|TRBV4-2|.|TRBJ2-7
CASSHIGGEKTYEQYF
TGTGCCAGCAGCCATATAGGGGGAGAAAAAACCTACGAGCAGTACTTC
>.|TRBV5-4|.|TRBJ2-1
CASSLKSGESHEQFF
TGTGCCAGCAGCTTGAAGTCCGGAGAATCCCATGAGCAGTTCTTC
>.|TRBV7-6|.|TRBJ1-1
CASSPTRERVAFF
TGTGCCAGCAGCCCGACGCGGGAACGCGTAGCTTTCTTT
>TRBD2|TRBV2|.|TRBJ2-5
CASRQTSAQETQYF
TGTGCCAGCAGGCAAACTAGCGCCCAAGAGACCCAGTACTTC
>TRBD1|TRBV7-8|.|TRBJ2-7
CASSRGQPLSYEQYF
TGTGCCAGCAGCCGGGGACAGCCGTTATCCTACGAGCAGTACTTC
>TRBD1|TRBV2|.|TRBJ1-1
CASSEPGTVNTEAFF
TGTGCCAGCAGTGAACCAGGGACAGTTAACACTGAAGCTTTCTTT
>TRBD2|TRBV2|.|TRBJ2-7
CASSEASGRTYEQYF
TGTGCCAGCAGTGAAGCTAGCGGGCGGACCTACGAGCAGTACTTC
>.|TRBV18|.|TRBJ2-1
CASSPPFVRGTHNEQFF
TGTGCCAGCTCACCACCGTTTGTCAGGGGAACCCACAATGAGCAGTTCTTC
>TRBD1|TRBV6-5|.|TRBJ1-2
CASSRGQENGYTF
TGTGCCAGCAGCCGGGGACAGGAAAATGGCTACACCTTC
>.|TRBV11-3|.|TRBJ1-1
CASSLDLMGTEAFF
TGTGCCAGCAGCTTAGACTTAATGGGGACTGAAGCTTTCTTT